This TCR beta chain was profiled in a study of persistence of HIV-infected CD4 T cells (dated by TCRdb to the early 2020s). Regarding the study in general: The study isolated CMV- and HIV-1 Gag-responding CD4+ T cells from ART-treated individuals to examine antigen-driven clonal expansion of HIV-1-infected cells. Peripheral blood samples of up to about 180 mL were taken at multiple time points, with the exception of a couple of participants who underwent leukapheresis at a single time point. The median time participants had been on suppressive ART was 8 to 9 years. The clonality of all cells in each sorted population was measured by TCRbeta sequencing, and the clonality of infected cells was measured by proviral sequencing. The TCR cluster analysis across participants included eight or nine participants for CMV and over 5 participants for Gag.

The immunoSEQ hsTCRB assay version 4, run in survey mode, was used to sequence TCRbeta repertoires from genomic DNA. Genomic DNA was diluted to about 10 ng/uL, using up to 1 ug per sample for TCRbeta sequencing. In the original analysis: TCRbeta data analysis was done in ImmunoSeq Analyzer 3.0, and diversity was calculated on productive nucleotide rearrangements. Using the Immunarch R package, lower-bound TCR diversity was estimated with the improved Chao index and clonality was estimated with the Gini coefficient. When different nucleotide rearrangements encoded the same CDR3beta amino acid sequence, each rearrangement was treated as a distinct clonotype. Differential abundance analysis found TCRbeta sequences that were significantly enriched in antigen-responding cells compared with anti-CD3/anti-CD28-activated cells. GLIPH2 clustered TCRs by predicted peptide-MHC specificity, both within individual participants and across merged participant data sets. Imported from immuneACCESS, the table was reduced by TCRdb to in-frame sequences with V and J called. These copies leave out some clones; in studies compared against another copy, an unresolved V gene accounts for under half, and the cause of the remainder is not known. V and J calls and clone size follow that table, whereas D and trimming were derived from the DNA. Counted in this sample were 46,000 or so clones; about 80% of them appeared once. The top ten clones comprise about 3% of the sample.

Paper-wide results and their limitations: Within the same sorted populations, TCR oligoclonality correlated with proviral oligoclonality. Significantly lower TCRbeta richness was observed in CMV- and Gag-responding cells than in anti-CD3/anti-CD28-responding cells, and higher oligoclonality was observed in CMV-responding cells than in CD3/CD28-stimulated and Gag-responding cells. Bulk TCR analyses could not be limited to the rare CMV-responding cells that actually contained HIV-1 proviruses. Antigen-responding cells were enriched for degenerate expanded CDR3beta sequences, which suggests convergent selection of CD4+ responses to CMV and Gag. The study involved few individuals and tested only a limited range of antigens.

Worth noting for this clone: The antigen it binds to is not known. No base quality information exists; no much larger clone differs at one position.

The meaning of the sample's treatment or condition label: suppressive antiretroviral therapy. Lysates of CMV-infected fibroblasts were used at 10 ug/mL for cell stimulation. Nonresponding CD40L-negative CD69-negative CD45RO-high memory CD4+ T cells were sorted as memory populations depleted of antigen-responding cells. Participants were HIV-1-infected adults who started suppressive ART during chronic infection. For at least 4 years, the participants' plasma HIV-1 RNA had been undetectable, below 50 copies/mL. To be included, a participant needed positive CMV serology and a CD4+ T cell count above 400 cells/uL. Before stimulation, PBMCs were isolated using density centrifugation and then depleted of CD8+ T cells. CD8-depleted PBMCs were stimulated for 15 to 20 hours with anti-CD28/CD49d costimulation, CD40-blocking antibody and enfuvirtide to prevent new infections. Sorting was done on either a Beckman Coulter MoFlo Legacy or an XDP sorter, and propidium iodide was used to exclude dead cells. Genomic DNA was extracted with the QIAamp DNA Mini Kit for samples above one million cells, otherwise with the Quick-DNA Microprep Kit.

The germline V gene (reference sequence) specifies LNHDA as CDR1 and SQIVND as CDR2. There are 15 amino acids in the CDR3, from cysteine to phenylalanine inclusive. Only the CDR3 part of the read is kept: 45 bases, read in frame from the first base. V is shortened by 5 bases, J by 4 bases, and the region joining them spans 15 bases. The TCR was taken from an adult man with HIV who was CMV-seropositive. The chain links TRBV19 with TRBJ2-1, with the D gene too uncertain to name. The specimen comprised CD4+ T cells sorted from PBMCs after roughly 19-hour stimulation, sampled from a patient who received antiretroviral therapy. In light of the paper, this sample's cell subset or site label describes: CD40L-CD69- CD45RO-high memory CD4 T cells not responding to CMV lysate. The DNA sequence follows: TGTGCCAGTAGTGGAGTTGCGGCATTTTACAATGAGCAGTTCTTC. The translation is CASSGVAAFYNEQFF.